This TCR beta chain was found in a study of cytomegalovirus exposure and HLA in healthy donors. Comments on this clone: Its antigen is unidentified.

General study results and limits: A later analysis found TCR association rates differed by HLA locus, highest for DRB1 and lowest for HLA-C.

The CDR3 is 12 residues long. The germline V gene has CDR1 GTSNPN and CDR2 SVGIG (reference sequence). V was clipped by 3 bases and J by 9 bases, with 9 bases between them. Both 60 Vbeta primers and 13 Jbeta primers went into the PCR. Sequencing was performed with immunoSEQ multiplex PCR; in TCRdb, only in-frame clones are kept and a portion is missing. This sample yields roughly 100,000 clones, of which around 62% are seen a single time; about 3.8% belongs to the top ten. The origin of this receptor is a man younger than 45 in good health and CMV-seropositive. The chain combines TRBV30 with TRBJ1-6; D is ambiguous. Sequencing was done on a sample of PBMCs. CDR3 amino acids: CAWSRLISPLHF. The CDR3 DNA sequence: TGTGCCTGGAGCCGGTTGATTTCACCCCTCCACTTT.